The source of this T cell receptor (beta chain) is a study of type 1 regulatory T cells. Notes on this clonotype: Its target is unknown.

CDR3 length equals 14 residues. Germline-derived CDR1 and CDR2 are SGHAT and FQNNGV. V shed 3 bases and J shed 4 bases, with 10 bases lying between them. One entry per CDR3 protein results from TCRdb running MiXCR on the reads. The table shows 35,000 to 50,000 distinct CDR3 sequences, with 10% to 15% occurring only once. The receptor was derived from a human donor in good health. Sequencing was carried out using cultured non-Tr1 T cells, either the whole culture or a sorted T cell fraction (not recorded which). V is TRBV11-2 and J is TRBJ2-1; D may be TRBD1 or TRBD2 (5 bases each). This CDR3 is CASSFRDHYNEQFF. The CDR3 DNA sequence: TGTGCCAGCAGCTTCCGGGACCATTACAATGAGCAGTTCTTC. Based on the CDR3 plus reference TRBV11-2 and TRBJ2-1, the full variable domain is EAGVAQSPRYKIIEKRQSVAFWCNPISGHATLYWYQQILGQGPKLLIQFQNNGVVDDSQLPKDRFSAERLKGVDSTLKIQPAKLEDSAVYLCASSFRDHYNEQFFGPGTRLTVL.